The entry that follows covers one TCR beta chain sequence. This sample was taken from a study of blood T cell repertoires in COVID-19. The wider study: PBMCs, B-cell-depleted T cells, or T cells provided the cDNA or gDNA that made up the material.

The protocol was immunoSEQ multiplex PCR, while the TCRdb copy is restricted to in-frame clones and leaves out a portion. This sample has just over 650,000 clones, with just under 90% found just once. V shed 9 bases, J shed 4 bases, and the junction held 6 bases outside the gene matches. The CDR3 contains 13 residues. Per germline, CDR1 SGDLS and CDR2 YYNGEE. This TCR derives from a woman between 18 and 29 years old with acute or convalescent COVID-19. Sequencing was performed on peripheral blood. V is TRBV9 and J is TRBJ2-1, with 8 bases lining up with TRBD1. CDR3 in amino acids: CATSGTGYNEQFF. CDR3 coding DNA: TGTGCCACCTCGGGGACAGGTTACAATGAGCAGTTCTTC. The whole variable domain, remainder taken from reference TRBV9 and TRBJ2-1, is DSGVTQTPKHLITATGQRVTLRCSPRSGDLSVYWYQQSLDQGLQFLIQYYNGEERAKGNILERFSAQQFPDLHSELNLSSLELGDSALYFCATSGTGYNEQFFGPGTRLTVL.